This TCR beta chain was recovered during a study of vaccination and CD4 T cells after COVID-19. Across the whole study: Four females and six males made up the convalescents, two of whom were Hispanic. Collection of post-COVID samples occurred a median approximately 97 days after diagnosis, spanning a range of 35 to 161. Post-vaccine sample collection happened at a median of approximately 70 days after dose two, ranging 14 to 241.

The CDR3 contains 11 residues. The V end lost 4 bases, the J end lost 4 bases, and 4 bases lay between the germline ends. The V gene's germline CDR1 is MDHEN and CDR2 SYDVKM. As for this clonotype: Its antigen is not identified.

Described treatment: roughly ten-day PBMC culture with coronavirus spike peptide pools or control peptides (ViraFEST assay). The Oncomine TCR Beta short-read assay was what sequenced the DNA obtained from cultured CD4+ T cells. A single record per CDR3 protein comes from TCRdb applying MiXCR to the PCR reads. Found here are about 26,000 distinct CDR3 sequences, 35% to 50% of them singletons; the top ten hold approximately 11%. This TCR was sampled from a human donor who had recovered from COVID-19. Sequencing was carried out using CD4+ T cells from blood, cultured in vitro. This chain uses TRBV28 with TRBJ1-2; no clear D. CDR3 nucleotides: TGTGCCAGCAGTTACGTCTATGGCTACACCTTC. This translates into CASSYVYGYTF.